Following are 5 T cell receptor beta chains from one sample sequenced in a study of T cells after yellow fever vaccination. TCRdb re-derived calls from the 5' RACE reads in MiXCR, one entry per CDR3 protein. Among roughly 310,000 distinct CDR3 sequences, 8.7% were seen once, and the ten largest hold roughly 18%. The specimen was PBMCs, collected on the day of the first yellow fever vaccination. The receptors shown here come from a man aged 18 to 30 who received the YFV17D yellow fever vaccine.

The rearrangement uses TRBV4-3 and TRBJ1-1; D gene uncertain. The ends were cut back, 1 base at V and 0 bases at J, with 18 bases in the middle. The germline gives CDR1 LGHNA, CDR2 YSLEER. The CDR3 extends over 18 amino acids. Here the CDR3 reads CASSQALTDIQMNTEAFF. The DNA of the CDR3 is TGCGCCAGCAGCCAAGCGCTGACGGATATACAGATGAACACTGAAGCTTTCTTT.

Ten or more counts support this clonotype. DNA of the CDR3: TGTGCCACCAGTGATCGGGCAGGGGCTTCAGATACGCAGTATTTT. Its translation: CATSDRAGASDTQYF. The chain combines TRBV24-1 with TRBJ2-3; TRBD1 might be the D (6 bases). The CDR3 covers 15 residues. Germline loops: CDR1 KGHDR, CDR2 SFDVKD. V lost 3 bases, J lost 4 bases, and 13 bases lay in between.

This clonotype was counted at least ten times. The CDR3 DNA sequence: TGTGCCAGCTCACCAGGGGAGAACACTGAAGCTTTCTTT. Protein: CASSPGENTEAFF. The chain uses TRBV18 and TRBJ1-1; D not resolved. Germline assignment: CDR1 KGHSH and CDR2 LQKENI. V was cut by 2 bases and J by 1 base, with 5 bases left in between. This CDR3 contains 13 residues.

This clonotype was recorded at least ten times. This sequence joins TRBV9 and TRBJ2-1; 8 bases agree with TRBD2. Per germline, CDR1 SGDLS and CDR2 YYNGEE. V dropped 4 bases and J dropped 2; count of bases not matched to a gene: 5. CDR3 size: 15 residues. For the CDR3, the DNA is TGTGCCAGCAGCCCGACGGGGGGGCCCTACAATGAGCAGTTCTTC. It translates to CASSPTGGPYNEQFF.

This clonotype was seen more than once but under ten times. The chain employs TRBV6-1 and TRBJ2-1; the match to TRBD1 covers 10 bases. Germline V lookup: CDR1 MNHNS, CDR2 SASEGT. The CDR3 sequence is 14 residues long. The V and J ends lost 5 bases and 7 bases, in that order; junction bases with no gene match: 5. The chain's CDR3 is CASSRDRGKNEQFF. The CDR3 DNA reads TGTGCCAGCAGTAGGGACAGGGGAAAGAATGAGCAGTTCTTC.